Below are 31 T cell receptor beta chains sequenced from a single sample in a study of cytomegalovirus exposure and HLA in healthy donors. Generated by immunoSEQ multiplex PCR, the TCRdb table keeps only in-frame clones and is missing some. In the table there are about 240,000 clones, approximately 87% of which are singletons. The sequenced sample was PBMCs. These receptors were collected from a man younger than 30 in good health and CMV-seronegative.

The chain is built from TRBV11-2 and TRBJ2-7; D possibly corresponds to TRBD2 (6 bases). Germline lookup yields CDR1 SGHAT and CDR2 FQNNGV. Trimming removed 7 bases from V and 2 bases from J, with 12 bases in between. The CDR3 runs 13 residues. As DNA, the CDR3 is TGTGCCAGCACAATGGGACTTGCCTACGAGCAGTACTTC. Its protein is CASTMGLAYEQYF. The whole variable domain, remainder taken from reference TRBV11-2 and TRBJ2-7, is EAGVAQSPRYKIIEKRQSVAFWCNPISGHATLYWYQQILGQGPKLLIQFQNNGVVDDSQLPKDRFSAERLKGVDSTLKIQPAKLEDSAVYLCASTMGLAYEQYFGPGTRLTVT.

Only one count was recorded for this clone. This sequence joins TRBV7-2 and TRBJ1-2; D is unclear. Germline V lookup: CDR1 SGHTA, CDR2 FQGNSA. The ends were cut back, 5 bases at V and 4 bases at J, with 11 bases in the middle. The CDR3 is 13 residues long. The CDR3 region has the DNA TGTGCCAGCAGCGGCCGGGTCCTCTATGGCTACACCTTC. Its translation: CASSGRVLYGYTF.

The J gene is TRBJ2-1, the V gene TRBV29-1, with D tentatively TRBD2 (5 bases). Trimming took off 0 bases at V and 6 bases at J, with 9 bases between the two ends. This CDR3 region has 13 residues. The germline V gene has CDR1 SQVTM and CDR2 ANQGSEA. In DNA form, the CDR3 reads TGCAGCGTTGAAGATGAGGACTTCAATGAGCAGTTCTTC. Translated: CSVEDEDFNEQFF.

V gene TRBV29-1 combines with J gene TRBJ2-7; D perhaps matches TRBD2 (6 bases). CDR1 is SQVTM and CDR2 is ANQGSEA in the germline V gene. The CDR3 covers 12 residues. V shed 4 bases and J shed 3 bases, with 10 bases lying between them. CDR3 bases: TGCAGCGTTGCGGTGGGGGGCTACGAGCAGTACTTC. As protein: CSVAVGGYEQYF.

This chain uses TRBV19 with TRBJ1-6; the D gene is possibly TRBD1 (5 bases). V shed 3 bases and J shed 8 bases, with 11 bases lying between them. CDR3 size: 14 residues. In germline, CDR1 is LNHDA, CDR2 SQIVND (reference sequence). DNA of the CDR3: TGTGCCAGTAGTATTCAGGGCACCTATTCACCCCTCCACTTT. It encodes CASSIQGTYSPLHF. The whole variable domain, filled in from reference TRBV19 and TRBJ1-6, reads DGGITQSPKYLFRKEGQNVTLSCEQNLNHDAMYWYRQDPGQGLRLIYYSQIVNDFQKGDIAEGYSVSREKKESFPLTVTSAQKNPTAFYLCASSIQGTYSPLHFGNGTRLTVT.

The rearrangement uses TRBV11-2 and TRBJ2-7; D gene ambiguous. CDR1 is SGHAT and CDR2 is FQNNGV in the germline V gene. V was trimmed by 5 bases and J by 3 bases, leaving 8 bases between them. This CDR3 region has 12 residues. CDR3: CASSIQYYEQYF. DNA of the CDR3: TGTGCCAGCAGCATACAGTACTACGAGCAGTACTTC.

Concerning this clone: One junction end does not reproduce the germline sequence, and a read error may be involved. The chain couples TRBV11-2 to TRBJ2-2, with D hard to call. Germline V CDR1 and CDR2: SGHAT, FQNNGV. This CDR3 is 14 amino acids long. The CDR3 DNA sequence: TGTGCCAGCAGCCTCCTCACGAACTCCGGGGAGCTGTTTTTT. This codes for CASSLLTNSGELFF.

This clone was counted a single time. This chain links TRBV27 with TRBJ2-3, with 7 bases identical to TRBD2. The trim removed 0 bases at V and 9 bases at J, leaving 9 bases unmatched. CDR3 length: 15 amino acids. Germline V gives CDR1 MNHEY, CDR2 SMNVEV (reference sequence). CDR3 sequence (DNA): TGTGCCAGCAGTTTATCGTCCAGCGGGGCAGTGACGCAGTATTTT. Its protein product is CASSLSSSGAVTQYF.

The CDR3 nucleotides read TGTGCCAGCTCACCATCAGGCCACGGCTACACCTTC. Translated: CASSPSGHGYTF. J is TRBJ1-2 and V is TRBV18; D is unresolved. Germline V gives CDR1 KGHSH, CDR2 LQKENI. The V end was cut by 2 bases, the J end by 8 bases, with 9 bases between. The CDR3 spans 12 residues.

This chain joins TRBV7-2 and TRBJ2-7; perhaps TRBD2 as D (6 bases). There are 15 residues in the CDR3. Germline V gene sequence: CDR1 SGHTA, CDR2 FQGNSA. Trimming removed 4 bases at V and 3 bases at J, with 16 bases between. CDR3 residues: CASSWHRDFFYEQYF. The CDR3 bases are TGTGCCAGCAGCTGGCACCGGGACTTTTTCTACGAGCAGTACTTC. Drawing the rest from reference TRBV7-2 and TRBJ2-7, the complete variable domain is GAGVSQSPSNKVTEKGKDVELRCDPISGHTALYWYRQSLGQGLEFLIYFQGNSAPDKSGLPSDRFSAERTGGSVSTLTIQRTQQEDSAVYLCASSWHRDFFYEQYFGPGTRLTVT.

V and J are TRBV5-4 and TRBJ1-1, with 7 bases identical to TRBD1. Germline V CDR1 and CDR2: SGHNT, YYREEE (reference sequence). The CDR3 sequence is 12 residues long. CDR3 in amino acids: CARNRGNTEAFF. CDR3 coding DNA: TGTGCAAGAAACAGGGGCAACACTGAAGCTTTCTTT.

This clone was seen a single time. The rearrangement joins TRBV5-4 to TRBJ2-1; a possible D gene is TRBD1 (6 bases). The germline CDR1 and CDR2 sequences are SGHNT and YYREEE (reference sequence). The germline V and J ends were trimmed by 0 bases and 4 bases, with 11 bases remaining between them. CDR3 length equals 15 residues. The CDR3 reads CASSLGWTVYNEQFF. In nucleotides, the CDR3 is TGTGCCAGCAGCTTGGGGTGGACAGTGTACAATGAGCAGTTCTTC. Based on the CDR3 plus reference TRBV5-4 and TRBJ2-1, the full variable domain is ETGVTQSPTHLIKTRGQQVTLRCSSQSGHNTVSWYQQALGQGPQFIFQYYREEENGRGNFPPRFSGLQFPNYSSELNVNALELDDSALYLCASSLGWTVYNEQFFGPGTRLTVL.

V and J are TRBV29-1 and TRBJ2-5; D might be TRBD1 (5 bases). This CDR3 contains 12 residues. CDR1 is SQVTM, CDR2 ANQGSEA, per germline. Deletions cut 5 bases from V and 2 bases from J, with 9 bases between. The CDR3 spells CSVSPGQETQYF. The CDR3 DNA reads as TGCAGCGTTTCCCCAGGGCAAGAGACCCAGTACTTC.

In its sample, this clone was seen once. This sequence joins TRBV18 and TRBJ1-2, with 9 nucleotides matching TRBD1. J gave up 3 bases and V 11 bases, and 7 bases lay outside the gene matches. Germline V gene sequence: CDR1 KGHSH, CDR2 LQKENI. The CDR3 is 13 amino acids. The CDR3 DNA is TGTGCCGGACGGACAGGGGCGCACTATGGCTACACCTTC. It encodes CAGRTGAHYGYTF.

The CDR3 loop reads CASTESGTQYF. The CDR3 region has the DNA TGTGCCAGCACCGAGTCGGGGACCCAGTACTTC. The genes are TRBV27 and TRBJ2-5; D ambiguous. CDR3 size: 11 residues. The V end was cut by 7 bases, the J end by 7 bases, with 10 bases between. The germline gives CDR1 MNHEY, CDR2 SMNVEV (reference sequence).

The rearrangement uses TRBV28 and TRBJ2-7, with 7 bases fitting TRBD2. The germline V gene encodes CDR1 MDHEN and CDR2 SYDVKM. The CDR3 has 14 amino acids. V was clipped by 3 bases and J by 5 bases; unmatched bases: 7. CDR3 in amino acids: CASSFLSGTNEQYF. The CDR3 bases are TGTGCCAGCAGTTTCCTGAGCGGGACCAACGAGCAGTACTTC.

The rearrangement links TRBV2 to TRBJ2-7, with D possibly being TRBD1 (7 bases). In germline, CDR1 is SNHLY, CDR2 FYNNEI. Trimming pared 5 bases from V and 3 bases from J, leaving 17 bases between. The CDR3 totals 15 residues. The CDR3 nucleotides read TGTGCCAGCAGTCTGCAGACAGGGAGGTTCTACGAGCAGTACTTC. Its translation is CASSLQTGRFYEQYF.

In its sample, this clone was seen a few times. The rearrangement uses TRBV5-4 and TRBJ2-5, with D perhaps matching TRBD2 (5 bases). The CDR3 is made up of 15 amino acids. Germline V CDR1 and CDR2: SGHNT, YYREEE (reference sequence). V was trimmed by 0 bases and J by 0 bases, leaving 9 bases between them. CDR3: CASSLVAGYQETQYF. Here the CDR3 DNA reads TGTGCCAGCAGCTTGGTTGCGGGCTACCAAGAGACCCAGTACTTC.

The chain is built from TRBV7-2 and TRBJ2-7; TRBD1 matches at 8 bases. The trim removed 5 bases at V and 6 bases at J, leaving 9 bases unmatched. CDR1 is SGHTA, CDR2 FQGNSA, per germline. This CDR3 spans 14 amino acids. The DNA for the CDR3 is TGTGCCAGCAGCCCCCGGACAGGACAGGGCGAGCAGTACTTC. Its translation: CASSPRTGQGEQYF.

This CDR3 is CASSLTPGLSDTQYF. CDR3 DNA: TGTGCCAGCAGCTTAACGCCGGGATTATCAGATACGCAGTATTTT. The chain couples TRBV7-3 to TRBJ2-3, with a possible D match to TRBD2 (5 bases). Trimming stripped 0 bases from V and 4 bases from J, with 11 bases between. The V gene's germline CDR1 is SGHTA and CDR2 FQGTGA. The CDR3 has 15 residues.

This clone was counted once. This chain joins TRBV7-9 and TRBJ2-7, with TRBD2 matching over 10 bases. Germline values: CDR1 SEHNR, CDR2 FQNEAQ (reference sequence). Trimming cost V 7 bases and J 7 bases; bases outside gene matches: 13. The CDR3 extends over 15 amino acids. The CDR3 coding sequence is TGTGCCAGCATTTCGACGAGCGGGGGGGCCGGAGAGCAGTACTTC. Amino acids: CASISTSGGAGEQYF.

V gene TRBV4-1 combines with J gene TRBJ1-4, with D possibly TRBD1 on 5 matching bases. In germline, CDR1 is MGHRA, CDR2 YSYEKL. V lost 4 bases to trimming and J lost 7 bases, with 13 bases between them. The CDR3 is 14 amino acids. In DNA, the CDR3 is TGCGCCAGCAGCCGGCCAGGGTCTGGTGAAAAACTGTTTTTT. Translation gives CASSRPGSGEKLFF.

The CDR3 nucleotides are TGTGCCAGCAGCTTGGTGGGACAGGGTGGAAAACTGTTTTTT. It codes for CASSLVGQGGKLFF. This sequence joins TRBV5-6 and TRBJ1-4, with 9 nucleotides matching TRBD1. The germline gives CDR1 SGHDT, CDR2 YYEEEE. The V and J ends lost 0 bases and 10 bases, in that order; junction bases with no gene match: 4. The CDR3 runs 14 residues.

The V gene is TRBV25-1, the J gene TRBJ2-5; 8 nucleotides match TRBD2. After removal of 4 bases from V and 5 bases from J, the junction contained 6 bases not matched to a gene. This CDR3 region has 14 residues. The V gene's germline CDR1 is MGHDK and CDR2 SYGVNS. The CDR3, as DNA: TGTGCCAGCAGTGCGGGAGGGTATAGGGAGACCCAGTACTTC. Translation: CASSAGGYRETQYF.

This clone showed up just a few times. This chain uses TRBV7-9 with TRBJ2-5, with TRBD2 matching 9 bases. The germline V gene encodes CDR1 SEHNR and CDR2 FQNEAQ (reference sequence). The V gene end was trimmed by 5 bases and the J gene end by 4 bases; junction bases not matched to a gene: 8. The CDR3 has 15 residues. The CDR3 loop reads CASSEPGLAVETQYF. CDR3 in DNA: TGTGCCAGCAGCGAGCCGGGACTAGCCGTAGAGACCCAGTACTTC. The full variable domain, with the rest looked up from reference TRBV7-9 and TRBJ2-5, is DTGVSQNPRHKITKRGQNVTFRCDPISEHNRLYWYRQTLGQGPEFLTYFQNEAQLEKSRLLSDRFSAERPKGSFSTLEIQRTEQGDSAMYLCASSEPGLAVETQYFGPGTRLLVL.

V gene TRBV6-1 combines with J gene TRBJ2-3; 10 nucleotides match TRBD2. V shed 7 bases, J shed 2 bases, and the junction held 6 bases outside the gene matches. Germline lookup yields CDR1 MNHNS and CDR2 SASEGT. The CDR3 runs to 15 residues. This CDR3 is CASNPLAGATDTQYF. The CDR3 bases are TGTGCCAGCAACCCCCTAGCGGGAGCCACAGATACGCAGTATTTT.

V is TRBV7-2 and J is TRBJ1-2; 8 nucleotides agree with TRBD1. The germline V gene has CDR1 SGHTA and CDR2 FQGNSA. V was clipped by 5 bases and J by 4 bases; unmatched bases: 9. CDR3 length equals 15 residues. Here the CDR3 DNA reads TGTGCCAGCAGCAACCCGGACAGGGTTCGCTATGGCTACACCTTC. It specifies CASSNPDRVRYGYTF. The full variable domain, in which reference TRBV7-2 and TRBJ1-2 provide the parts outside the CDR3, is GAGVSQSPSNKVTEKGKDVELRCDPISGHTALYWYRQSLGQGLEFLIYFQGNSAPDKSGLPSDRFSAERTGGSVSTLTIQRTQQEDSAVYLCASSNPDRVRYGYTFGSGTRLTVV.

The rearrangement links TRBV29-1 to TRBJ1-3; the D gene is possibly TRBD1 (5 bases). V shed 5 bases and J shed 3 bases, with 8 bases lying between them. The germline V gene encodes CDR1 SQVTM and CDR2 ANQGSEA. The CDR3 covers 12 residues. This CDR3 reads CSVWGLGNTIYF. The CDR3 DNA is TGCAGCGTTTGGGGCCTTGGAAACACCATATATTTT.

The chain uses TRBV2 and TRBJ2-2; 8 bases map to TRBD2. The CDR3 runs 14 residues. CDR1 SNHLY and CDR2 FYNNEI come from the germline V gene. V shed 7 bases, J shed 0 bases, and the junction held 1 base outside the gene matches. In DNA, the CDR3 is TGTGCCAGCAAGGGACTAGCGAACACCGGGGAGCTGTTTTTT. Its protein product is CASKGLANTGELFF. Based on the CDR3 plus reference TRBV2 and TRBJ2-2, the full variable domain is EPEVTQTPSHQVTQMGQEVILRCVPISNHLYFYWYRQILGQKVEFLVSFYNNEISEKSEIFDDQFSVERPDGSNFTLKIRSTKLEDSAMYFCASKGLANTGELFFGEGSRLTVL.

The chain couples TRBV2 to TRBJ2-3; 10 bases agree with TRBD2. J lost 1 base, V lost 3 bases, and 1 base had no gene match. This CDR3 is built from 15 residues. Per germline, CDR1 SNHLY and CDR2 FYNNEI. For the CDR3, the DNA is TGTGCCAGCAGTGACACTAGCGGGGGCACAGATACGCAGTATTTT. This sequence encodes CASSDTSGGTDTQYF.

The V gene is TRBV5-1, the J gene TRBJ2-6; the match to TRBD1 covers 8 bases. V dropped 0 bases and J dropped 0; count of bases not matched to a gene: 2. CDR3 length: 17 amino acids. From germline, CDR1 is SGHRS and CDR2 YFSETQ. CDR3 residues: CASSLVGTGSGANVLTF. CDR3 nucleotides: TGCGCCAGCAGCTTGGTCGGGACAGGCTCTGGGGCCAACGTCCTGACTTTC.